One and the same sample provided the 18 T cell receptor beta chains below, sequenced in a study of tumor-infiltrating lymphocytes in primary liver carcinoma. A primer matching the constant region was used to make TCR beta cDNA from 500 to 650 ng of total RNA. Investigators got TCR beta libraries out of three nested multiplex PCR rounds, done with slightly modified ARM-PCR. It was with TRBV1-TRBV30 forward primers and a C-beta reverse primer that the first two PCR rounds were run, at roughly 10 cycles each. TCRdb reanalysed the multiplex PCR reads using MiXCR and keeps one entry per CDR3 protein. The sample includes some 180,000 distinct CDR3 sequences, 50% to 75% seen only once; the top ten take approximately 67%. Unsorted whole blood served as the source of blood RNA, and germline DNA was extracted as well. The specimen was peripheral blood. The receptor source for this set is a middle-aged man with primary liver carcinoma and hepatitis B virus infection.

In its sample, this clonotype was seen once. The V call is TRBV28, the J call TRBJ2-1; D gene ambiguous. The end of the DNA is better explained by TRBJ2-7, so the J call may be wrong. The CDR3 sequence is 12 residues long. From germline, CDR1 is MDHEN and CDR2 SYDVKM. CDR3 DNA: TGTGCCAGCAGTTTGACTTTCTACGAGCAGTACTTC. It is translated as CASSLTFYEQYF.

This clonotype was detected only once. The chain employs TRBV4-1 and TRBJ2-4; D is unclear. CDR1 and CDR2 (germline): MGHRA, YSYEKL. V was shortened by 4 bases and J by 0 bases, with 13 bases between the two germline ends. This CDR3 spans 16 amino acids. CDR3 DNA sequence: TGCGCCAGCAGCCTCACCGGGCAACTAGCCAAAAACATTCAGTACTTC. Protein product: CASSLTGQLAKNIQYF.

As regards this clonotype: This likely comes from a read error, as the CDR3 has no conserved phenylalanine or tryptophan at its end. This chain links TRBV11-2 with TRBJ2-1; TRBD1 or TRBD2 may be the D gene (5 bases each). CDR3 size: 15 residues. Germline V gene data show CDR1 as SGHAT and CDR2 as FQNNGV. CDR3 nucleotides: TGTGCCGGCAGCCAAGGGGTTTCGGGAACCAATGAGCAGTTCCTC. Translating gives CAGSQGVSGTNEQFL.

The chain couples TRBV14 to TRBJ2-1; no firm D call. Germline assignment: CDR1 SGHDN and CDR2 FVKESK. The CDR3 runs 15 residues. The ends were cut back, 3 bases at V and 2 bases at J, with 11 bases in the middle. This CDR3 is CASSHQRTTYNEQFF. The CDR3, as DNA: TGTGCCAGCAGCCATCAACGGACCACCTACAATGAGCAGTTCTTC.

A word on this clonotype: At one boundary the junction diverges from the germline segment, which might be a read error. The chain couples TRBV6-1 to TRBJ2-7, with 9 nucleotides matching TRBD1. Germline V gene sequence: CDR1 MNHNS, CDR2 SASEGT. The CDR3 is 15 residues long. The CDR3 reads CDSSEAPGQGYEQYF. The CDR3, as DNA: TGTGACAGCAGTGAAGCGCCGGGACAGGGCTACGAGCAGTACTTC.

The table lists this clonotype with many counts. V gene TRBV11-2 combines with J gene TRBJ2-5, with 9 bases that match TRBD2. The CDR3 totals 14 residues. CDR1 and CDR2 (germline): SGHAT, FQNNGV. V trimming: 5 bases; J trimming: 7 bases; junction bases outside the gene matches: 8. The CDR3 bases are TGTGCCAGCAGCGCACTAGCGGGTGCTTGGACCCAGTACTTC. This gives the protein CASSALAGAWTQYF.

The CDR3 loop reads CASSHSGQLYQPQHF. In nucleotides, the CDR3 is TGCGCCAGCAGCCACTCGGGACAGCTCTATCAGCCCCAGCATTTT. The chain employs TRBV4-1 and TRBJ1-5; 7 nucleotides match TRBD1. Germline V gene data show CDR1 as MGHRA and CDR2 as YSYEKL. This CDR3 is 15 amino acids long. V shed 3 bases and J 5 bases; nucleotides not matched to a gene: 7.

This clonotype was detected ten times or more. The chain recombines TRBV11-2 with TRBJ2-2; D possibly corresponds to TRBD1 (8 bases). V lost 5 bases to trimming and J lost 5 bases, with 15 bases between them. Germline V lookup: CDR1 SGHAT, CDR2 FQNNGV. The CDR3 covers 15 residues. This chain's CDR3 is CASSKGQGGTGELFF. CDR3 bases: TGTGCCAGCAGCAAAGGACAGGGAGGGACCGGGGAGCTGTTTTTT.

J is TRBJ2-5 and V is TRBV28, with TRBD2 matching over 9 bases. This CDR3 contains 16 residues. Germline V gene lookup returns CDR1 MDHEN and CDR2 SYDVKM. With 5 bases clipped from V and 2 bases from J, the junction kept 9 bases outside the gene matches. Here the CDR3 reads CASSPYAGGSQETQYF. The CDR3 nucleotides are TGTGCCAGCAGTCCCTATGCGGGGGGGAGTCAAGAGACCCAGTACTTC.

This clonotype was detected a few times. The rearrangement links TRBV10-2 to TRBJ2-1; 9 bases align to TRBD2. The CDR3 covers 15 residues. V shed 0 bases and J 5 bases; nucleotides not matched to a gene: 2. The germline CDR1 and CDR2 sequences are WSHSY and SAAADI. The CDR3 DNA reads as TGCGCCAGCAGTGAGTCTCTAGCGGGGAACAATGAGCAGTTCTTC. Protein product: CASSESLAGNNEQFF.

Of note for this clonotype: One end of the junction is discordant with germline, which a read error may explain. The chain uses TRBV4-1 and TRBJ2-1; TRBD2 matches 8 bases. CDR1 is MGHRA and CDR2 is YSYEKL in the germline V gene. This CDR3 spans 13 amino acids. Here the CDR3 DNA reads TGCGCCAGCGGCCAAGGACGGGAGGGGGAGCAGTTCTTC. Its translation is CASGQGREGEQFF.

Concerning this clonotype: A read error is likely, as this CDR3 ends without the conserved phenylalanine or tryptophan. This chain links TRBV11-2 with TRBJ2-3, with D maybe TRBD2 (5 bases). Germline CDR1 is SGHAT and CDR2 is FQNNGV. The CDR3 spans 14 residues. In DNA form, the CDR3 reads TGTGTCAGCAGCTTAGATCCGGGAACAGATACGCAGTATTCT. This translates into CVSSLDPGTDTQYS.

In the case of this clonotype: The junction departs from germline at one end; a sequencing error may be responsible. The chain couples TRBV14 to TRBJ2-3; 12 bases fit TRBD2. Germline values: CDR1 SGHDN, CDR2 FVKESK. CDR3 length: 16 amino acids. CDR3 nucleotides: TGTGCTAGCAGCTCTAGCGGGAGGGCCCTCACAGATACGCAGTATTTT. As protein: CASSSSGRALTDTQYF.

Note on this clonotype: The junction departs from the called germline gene at one end, perhaps through a read error. The chain has TRBV11-2 and TRBJ2-2, with a possible D match to TRBD2 (7 bases). CDR1 and CDR2 (germline): SGHAT, FQNNGV. The CDR3 extends over 14 amino acids. The CDR3 nucleotides are TGTGCCAGCAGCTTCAAGGGGGGGACCGGGGAACTGTTTTTT. Encoded protein: CASSFKGGTGELFF.

The sample holds a few counts of this clonotype. This rearrangement joins TRBV4-1 to TRBJ2-2; D unresolved. Trimming removed 1 base at V and 6 bases at J, with 3 bases between. The CDR3 is made up of 12 amino acids. Germline CDR1 reads MGHRA; CDR2 reads YSYEKL. The CDR3 DNA reads as TGCGCCAGCAGCCAAGGTTCCGGGGAGCTGTTTTTT. It codes for CASSQGSGELFF.

This clonotype was detected ten times or more. The V call is TRBV6-5, the J call TRBJ2-2; D is unclear. Germline V gives CDR1 MNHEY, CDR2 SVGAGI. The CDR3 loop spans 14 amino acids. The V gene lost 4 bases and the J gene lost 0 bases, with 6 bases spanning the gap. CDR3 sequence reads: CASSLTPNTGELFF. The CDR3 bases are TGTGCCAGCAGTTTAACACCGAACACCGGGGAGCTGTTTTTT.

As for this clonotype: An end of the junction differs from the germline gene, which may be a read error. The CDR3 region has the DNA TGCAGCGTTGAAGGGGGGGGTTGGGCAAGGGGCCGTTCCAATGAGCATTTCTTC. Translated: CSVEGGGWARGRSNEHFF. The rearrangement links TRBV29-1 to TRBJ2-1; 7 bases line up with TRBD2. Looked up from germline, CDR1 is SQVTM and CDR2 is ANQGSEA. This CDR3 spans 18 amino acids.

Points on this clonotype: A read error may account for a junction end that differs from germline. The V and J genes are TRBV11-2 and TRBJ2-2, with D possibly TRBD2 on 5 matching bases. Looked up from germline, CDR1 is SGHAT and CDR2 is FQNNGV. The CDR3 consists of 12 residues. The CDR3 nucleotides read TGTACCAGCAGCACAATCACCGGGAAGCTGTTTTTT. Translated, it gives CTSSTITGKLFF. Filled out from reference TRBV11-2 and TRBJ2-2, the complete variable domain reads EAGVAQSPRYKIIEKRQSVAFWCNPISGHATLYWYQQILGQGPKLLIQFQNNGVVDDSQLPKDRFSAERLKGVDSTLKIQPAKLEDSAVYLCTSSTITGKLFFGEGSRLTVL.